This TCR beta chain originates from a study of T cells in Graves' hyperthyroidism and ophthalmopathy. Study summary: Pretreatment peripheral blood was obtained at initial diagnosis.

RNA transcripts yielded amplified TCR beta CDR3 regions. With the HTBI primer set, the TCR CDR3 went through a first round of RT-PCR. MiXCR was run by TCRdb on the multiplex PCR reads, yielding one entry per CDR3 protein. The sample shows some 250,000 distinct CDR3 sequences, about 15% of them seen only once. To note about this clonotype: Its target is unknown.

Germline assignment: CDR1 LNHDA and CDR2 SQIVND (reference sequence). Between the trimmed V and J ends, which lost 5 bases and 7 bases, there was a span of 18 bases. The CDR3 is 15 amino acids. Study-level results: Most expanded thyroid clonotypes above 0.001 recurred in blood.

The chain links TRBV19 to TRBJ2-1; D tentatively reads TRBD1 or TRBD2 (5 bases each). The clonotype comes from a woman in her 50s with Graves' hyperthyroidism that later progressed to Graves' ophthalmopathy. Material for sequencing was blood. The CDR3 here is CASSGGVLNGNEQFF. CDR3 in DNA: TGTGCCAGTAGTGGGGGAGTCCTCAATGGGAATGAGCAGTTCTTC.